This T cell receptor beta chain is from a study of blood T cell repertoires in COVID-19 (dated by TCRdb to between 2020 and 2021). A note on the overall study: Collaborator samples came from the United States, Italy and Spain and covered acute and convalescent phases of COVID-19. The material from the prospective study consisted of cDNA or gDNA derived from T cells, B-cell-depleted T cells, or PBMCs. The dataset comprised deeply sampled blood TCRbeta repertoires from subjects exposed to, actively infected with, or recovered from COVID-19. The repertoires were released in a freely available public database meant as a resource for research on the immune response to SARS-CoV-2. The samples were drawn from two sources: the first 160 participants of the ongoing ImmuneRACE study, and some 1,300 subjects contributed by 6 global collaborators. A de-identified subject ID, COVID-19 status, age in years and sex were almost always included in the sample metadata. Where available, HLA class I and class II types were taken from metadata supplied by the sample provider and were not determined by assay-based typing. On the study overall, not on this receptor specifically: The quantity of clinical and demographic metadata differed by source and by participant and was supplied without curation.

Collaborating institutions collected whole blood in K2EDTA tubes following their own protocols. Collaborator samples were shipped for TCRbeta analysis as frozen whole blood, isolated PBMCs, or DNA extracted from either sample type. There are 15 amino acids in the CDR3, from cysteine to phenylalanine inclusive. Of all the DNA, just the CDR3 is kept, 45 bases in frame from base 1. CDR1 and CDR2 are read off the germline V gene as SGHTA and FQGNSA. Relative to germline, V is missing 2 bases and J is missing 5 bases, with 3 bases of the junction outside any gene match. The immunoSEQ Assay, a bias-controlled multiplex PCR, was used to amplify TCRbeta CDR3 regions from genomic DNA. The paper's data handling went like this. The number of nucleated cells in each sample was estimated by amplification of reference gene primers within the assay. To quantify the absolute abundance of each unique TCRbeta CDR3 rearrangement, sequence reads were collapsed and filtered. For each sample, productive Simpson clonality was calculated as the square root of Simpson's diversity index across productive rearrangements. What TCRdb holds here is the immuneACCESS table cut down to in-frame rearrangements. Part of the clones is not present; checked against another copy, under half of the missing clones reflect an unresolved V gene, and the others are unexplained. V and J calls and clone size are given by that table; D and trimming were obtained from the DNA. Within this sample are approximately 100,000 clones, with around 85% of them counted one time only. 1.5% to 2% of the sample goes to the ten largest clones.

Notes on this clone: No antigen is known for it. There are no base qualities to consult, and no much larger clone falls within one base.

The rearrangement combines TRBV7-2 with TRBJ2-7; 13 middle bases align to TRBD2. This receptor was taken from a woman between 65 and 79 years old with active or convalescent COVID-19. The sample was peripheral blood. CDR3 loop: CASSLRLAGGDEQYF. The DNA sequence is TGTGCCAGCAGCTTAAGACTAGCGGGAGGCGACGAGCAGTACTTC.